This entry concerns a single TCR beta chain. These data originate in a study of regulatory T cells in long-lasting Graves disease. Specified time point: newly diagnosed GD, antithyroid drugs for less than 3 months. The TCR library used RNA extracted from PBMCs. Germline values: CDR1 SNHLY, CDR2 FYNNEI. The V gene lost 6 bases and the J gene lost 1 base, with 9 bases spanning the gap. The CDR3 totals 14 residues. Building of the TCR beta libraries involved iRepertoire HTBI primers and Arm-PCR of CDR3 regions. TCRdb re-derived calls from the multiplex PCR reads in MiXCR, one entry per CDR3 protein. The sample contains 440,000 or so distinct CDR3 sequences, 14% to 15% of which appear only once. These data are also associated with another study on T cells in Graves' hyperthyroidism and ophthalmopathy.

The receptor was isolated from a young woman with Graves disease. Source: peripheral blood mononuclear cells (PBMCs), taken at new diagnosis, from a patient treated with antithyroid drugs. The V and J genes are TRBV2 and TRBJ2-2, with a weak D call TRBD2 (6 bases). The CDR3: CASRVGLNTGELFF. The CDR3 coding sequence is TGTGCCAGCAGAGTGGGACTGAACACCGGGGAGCTGTTTTTT. The variable domain in full, completed from reference TRBV2 and TRBJ2-2, reads EPEVTQTPSHQVTQMGQEVILRCVPISNHLYFYWYRQILGQKVEFLVSFYNNEISEKSEIFDDQFSVERPDGSNFTLKIRSTKLEDSAMYFCASRVGLNTGELFFGEGSRLTVL.